This T cell receptor (beta chain) was identified in a study of blood T cells in healthy people across ages. Overall study results and limits: Researchers deemed the diversity estimates from one million T cells underestimates. Long-lived donors had more naive CD4+ cells and higher diversity than aged donors. TCR beta diversity per million T cells fell roughly linearly with age.

Note on this clonotype: Its antigen is still unknown.

Sample-barcoded 5' priming and a J-beta primer mix drove a second PCR of about 6 to 12 cycles. A tag from a template-switch adaptor with 12 random nucleotides marked each cDNA molecule. TCRdb re-called the 5' RACE reads with MiXCR, one entry per CDR3 protein. The sample holds roughly 680,000 distinct CDR3 sequences, about 51% seen once. Sequencing was carried out using blood. The receptor's source is a woman older than 75 in good health.

The DNA of the CDR3 is TGTGCCAGCAGCTCACAGGGACGCGAGCAGTACTTC. This sequence encodes CASSSQGREQYF. The chain links TRBV7-9 to TRBJ2-4; tentative D call: TRBD1 (6 bases). The J call is doubtful: the DNA matches TRBJ2-7 better. CDR3 size: 12 residues. Germline lookup yields CDR1 SEHNR and CDR2 FQNEAQ (reference sequence).